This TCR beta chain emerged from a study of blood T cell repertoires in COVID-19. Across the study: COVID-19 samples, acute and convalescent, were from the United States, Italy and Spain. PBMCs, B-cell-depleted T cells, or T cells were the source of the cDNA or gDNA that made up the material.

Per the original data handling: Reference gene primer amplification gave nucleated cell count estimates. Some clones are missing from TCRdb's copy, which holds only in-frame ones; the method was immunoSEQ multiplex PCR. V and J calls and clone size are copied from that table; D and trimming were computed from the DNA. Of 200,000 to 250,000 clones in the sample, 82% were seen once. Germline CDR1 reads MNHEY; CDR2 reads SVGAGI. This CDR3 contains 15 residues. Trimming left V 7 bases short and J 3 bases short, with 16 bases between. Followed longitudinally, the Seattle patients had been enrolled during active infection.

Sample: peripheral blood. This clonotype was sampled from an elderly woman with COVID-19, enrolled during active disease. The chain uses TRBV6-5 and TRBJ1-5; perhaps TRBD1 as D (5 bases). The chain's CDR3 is CASIWGTDINQPQHF. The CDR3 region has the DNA TGTGCCAGCATTTGGGGGACTGACATCAATCAGCCCCAGCATTTT.